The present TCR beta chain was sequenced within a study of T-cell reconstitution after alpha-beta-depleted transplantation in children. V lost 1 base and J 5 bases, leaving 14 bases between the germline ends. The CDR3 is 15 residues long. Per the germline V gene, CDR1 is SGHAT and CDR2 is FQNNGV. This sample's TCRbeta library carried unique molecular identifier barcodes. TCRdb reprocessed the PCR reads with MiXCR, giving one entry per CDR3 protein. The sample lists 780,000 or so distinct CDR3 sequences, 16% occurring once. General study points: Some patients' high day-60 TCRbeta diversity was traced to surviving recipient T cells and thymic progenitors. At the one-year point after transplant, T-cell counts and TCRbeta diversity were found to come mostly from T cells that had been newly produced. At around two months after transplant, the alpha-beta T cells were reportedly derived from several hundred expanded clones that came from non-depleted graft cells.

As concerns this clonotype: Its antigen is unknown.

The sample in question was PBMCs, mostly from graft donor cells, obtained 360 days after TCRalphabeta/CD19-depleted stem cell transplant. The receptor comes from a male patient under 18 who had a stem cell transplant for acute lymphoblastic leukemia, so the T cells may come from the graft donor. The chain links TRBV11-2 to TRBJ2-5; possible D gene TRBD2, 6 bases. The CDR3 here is CASSLAPLGGETQYF. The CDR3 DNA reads TGTGCCAGCAGCTTAGCGCCTCTTGGGGGGGAGACCCAGTACTTC. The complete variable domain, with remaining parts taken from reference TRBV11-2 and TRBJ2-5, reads EAGVAQSPRYKIIEKRQSVAFWCNPISGHATLYWYQQILGQGPKLLIQFQNNGVVDDSQLPKDRFSAERLKGVDSTLKIQPAKLEDSAVYLCASSLAPLGGETQYFGPGTRLLVL.